These T cell receptor beta chains were read from a single sample in a study of shared T cell receptors in the human thymus. Repertoires were generated with immunoSEQ multiplex PCR, while TCRdb's copy carries only in-frame clones and drops some. The sample shows hundreds of thousands of clones, more than 75% of them seen only once. These data were likewise used in another study, on human thymus T cells.

The material sequenced was thymocytes. The receptors here all came from a boy under two years old with a congenital heart defect. Both conserved end residues are part of each CDR3. The order of the fields is J gene, V gene, clone size, D gene, CDR3 DNA, CDR3 protein. The D gene is left open where the match is weak. Not all rows give a size; the values are once, few, many and, for expanded clones, a class.

TRBJ1-5,TRBV28,NA,TRBD1,TGTGCCAGCAGTCCGTCTTCGGGACAGCAAAAGGGCAATCAGCCCCAGCATTTT,CASSPSSGQQKGNQPQHF
TRBJ1-1,TRBV10-1,NA,NA,TGCGCCAGCAGCGCAGGGTTTGGGACTGAAGCTTTCTTT,CASSAGFGTEAFF
TRBJ1-2,TRBV6-5,NA,NA,TGTGCCAGCAGACAGGGAGTCAGCTATGGCTACACCTTC,CASRQGVSYGYTF
TRBJ1-1,TRBV15,NA,TRBD1,TGTGCCACCGGCAAAACCGGGACAGCTAACACTGAAGCTTTCTTT,CATGKTGTANTEAFF
TRBJ2-1,TRBV27,NA,NA,TGTGCCAGCAGTCCCTACGTCGGGGTTGGTGAGCAGTTCTTC,CASSPYVGVGEQFF
TRBJ2-7,TRBV9,once,NA,TGTGCCAGCAGCGTAGCCCGGACTCCCTACGAGCAGTACTTC,CASSVARTPYEQYF
TRBJ1-3,TRBV29-1,NA,TRBD1,TGCAGCGTCGGGACAGGAGTCTCTGGAAACACCATATATTTT,CSVGTGVSGNTIYF
TRBJ1-2,TRBV11-2,NA,NA,TGTGCCAGCAGCCAACACCATAACTATGGCTACACCTTC,CASSQHHNYGYTF
TRBJ2-7,TRBV4-1,NA,TRBD2,TGCGCCAGCAGCCTCGTAGCGGGAGGCTCCTACGAGCAGTACTTC,CASSLVAGGSYEQYF
TRBJ1-3,TRBV6-5,NA,NA,TGTGCCAGCAGTTCAGGGGAAAACACCATATATTTT,CASSSGENTIYF
TRBJ2-1,TRBV4-1,NA,TRBD2,TGCGCCAGCAGCCAAGATGAGGAGCGGGAGAGGGATGAGCAGTTCTTC,CASSQDEERERDEQFF
TRBJ1-5,TRBV6-1,NA,NA,TGTGCCAGCAGTGGTGGTTCGACGTGGCGGGGGTGGAATCAGCCCCAGCATTTT,CASSGGSTWRGWNQPQHF
TRBJ2-2,TRBV18,NA,NA,TGTGCCAGCTCACCGGGACTCTCCCCCACCGGGGAGCTGTTTTTT,CASSPGLSPTGELFF
TRBJ1-4,TRBV2,NA,TRBD1,TGTGCCAGCAGTGACCCGACAGGGGGCGGATCTAATGAAAAACTGTTTTTT,CASSDPTGGGSNEKLFF
TRBJ2-7,TRBV7-9,NA,TRBD2,TGTGCCAGCCGCCGGGGGGGGAGCTCCTACGAGCAGTACTTC,CASRRGGSSYEQYF
TRBJ1-1,TRBV2,NA,NA,TGTGCCAGCAGTGAAAGGAGGGGTCCGGCTGAAGCTTTCTTT,CASSERRGPAEAFF
TRBJ2-3,TRBV7-9,NA,NA,TGTGCCAGCAGCTTAGGCAGCGGGTACACAGATACGCAGTATTTT,CASSLGSGYTDTQYF
TRBJ1-6,TRBV5-4,NA,NA,TGTGCCAGCAGCTTGTATTATCGGCCGTCTCGGGTCGTCTCACCCCTCCACTTT,CASSLYYRPSRVVSPLHF
TRBJ2-7,TRBV15,NA,NA,TGTGCCACCAGCAGAGTCCCTCTCCGGGTCCGCGAGCAGTACTTC,CATSRVPLRVREQYF
TRBJ1-1,TRBV7-8,NA,NA,TGTGCCAGCAGCCCTTACGGTGAGGGAGAGAACACTGAAGCTTTCTTT,CASSPYGEGENTEAFF
TRBJ2-7,TRBV4-1,NA,NA,TGCGCCAGCAGCCAAGAAGAGTCGGGGACTGGATACGAGCAGTACTTC,CASSQEESGTGYEQYF
TRBJ1-5,TRBV5-5,NA,TRBD1,TGTGCCAGCAGCTACAGGGGGGGTGACAATCAGCCCCAGCATTTT,CASSYRGGDNQPQHF
TRBJ1-2,TRBV4-1,NA,NA,TGCGCCAGCAGCCACCCCTGGGGGGGCGATTATGGCTACACCTTC,CASSHPWGGDYGYTF
TRBJ2-3,TRBV4-3,NA,TRBD2,TGCGCCAGCAGCCAGGGGACTAGCGGGAGCACAGATACGCAGTATTTT,CASSQGTSGSTDTQYF
TRBJ2-3,TRBV4-1,NA,TRBD1,TGCGCCAGCAGCCAAGTCCGGGACAGGGACACAGATACGCAGTATTTT,CASSQVRDRDTDTQYF
TRBJ2-1,TRBV5-1,NA,TRBD2,TGCGCCAGCACCCAGGACCCGCGGGAGTACGATGAGCAGTTCTTC,CASTQDPREYDEQFF
TRBJ2-3,TRBV29-1,NA,NA,TGCAGCGGGCGAAGGAGCGGGTCCTCCAAGCAGTATTTT,CSGRRSGSSKQYF
TRBJ2-1,TRBV19,few,NA,TGTGCCAGTAGTAACGGGACACATGACAATAGTGAGCAGTTCTTC,CASSNGTHDNSEQFF
TRBJ2-3,TRBV18,NA,TRBD2,TGTGCCAGCTCACCGAGACTAGCGGGCCCCCCCGATACGCAGTATTTT,CASSPRLAGPPDTQYF
TRBJ2-7,TRBV28,NA,TRBD1,TGTGCCAGCAGCCCCGACAGGGTGTCCCCCTACGAGCAGTACTTC,CASSPDRVSPYEQYF
TRBJ1-1,TRBV7-6,NA,NA,TGTGCCAGCAGCTTAGCGCGGGGGTGCAAAGCTTTCTTT,CASSLARGCKAFF
TRBJ2-1,TRBV30,NA,TRBD2,TGTGCCTGGAAGGCTAGCGGGAATTACAATGAGCAGTTCTTC,CAWKASGNYNEQFF
TRBJ1-2,TRBV12-5,NA,NA,TGTGCTAGTGGTTTGGTACTCAGGGAAAACTATGGCTACACCTTC,CASGLVLRENYGYTF
TRBJ2-7,TRBV13,NA,NA,TGTGCCAGCAGCCCTGGAGCGTACCCTAACTACGAGCAGTACTTC,CASSPGAYPNYEQYF
TRBJ2-7,TRBV25-1,NA,TRBD1,TGTGCCAGCAACAGGGGTACCTACGAGCAGTACTTC,CASNRGTYEQYF
TRBJ2-5,TRBV14,once,NA,TGTGCCAGCAGCCAAGCTGGCGGAGAGACCCAGTACTTC,CASSQAGGETQYF
TRBJ2-7,TRBV12-2,NA,NA,TGTGCAAGTCGCGAAGGGCCGTTAGCGGAGGGCACCTCCTACGAGCAGTACTTC,CASREGPLAEGTSYEQYF
TRBJ1-1,TRBV5-6,NA,NA,TGTGCCAGCAGCTTGTCTAGTCCGGGAAGGCCACACACTGAAGCTTTCTTT,CASSLSSPGRPHTEAFF
TRBJ2-7,TRBV6-5,NA,NA,TGTGCCAGCAGTTACTCGTTAGGGGCTGAGGAGTACTTC,CASSYSLGAEEYF
TRBJ2-5,TRBV14,once,NA,TGTGCCAGCAGCCAAGGAGCGGTTGAAGAGACCCAGTACTTC,CASSQGAVEETQYF
TRBJ2-5,TRBV28,NA,TRBD2,TGTGCCAGCAGTTTAAGATACCAGGGAGGGAGGGAGACCCAGTACTTC,CASSLRYQGGRETQYF
TRBJ2-7,TRBV28,NA,TRBD2,TGTGCCAGCAGTTACCTAGCGGGCGTTGCCTACGAGCAGTACTTC,CASSYLAGVAYEQYF
TRBJ2-4,TRBV6-6,NA,TRBD1,TGTGCCAGCACCGGGACAGGGGGGGAGAGAGGGAACATTCAGTACTTC,CASTGTGGERGNIQYF
TRBJ2-5,TRBV7-2,NA,NA,TGTGCCAGCAGCCCGGGAGAGACCCAGTACTTC,CASSPGETQYF
TRBJ2-7,TRBV9,NA,TRBD1,TGTGCCAGCAGCGGCCGGGACAGTTCCTACGAGCAGTACTTC,CASSGRDSSYEQYF
TRBJ2-7,TRBV15,NA,TRBD1,TGTGCCACCAGCAGAGGCGGACAGGGGTCCGGCGAGCAGTACTTC,CATSRGGQGSGEQYF
TRBJ2-3,TRBV9,NA,TRBD2,TGTGCCAGCAGCGTAGCCCTAGCGGGAGGGCCAGGGGCTAGCACAGATACGCAGTATTTT,CASSVALAGGPGASTDTQYF
TRBJ2-2,TRBV30,NA,NA,TGTGCCTGGAGACCATGCCGGCCAGCGGAGGCCCCGTTCCCCGGGGAGCTGTTTTTT,CAWRPCRPAEAPFPGELFF
TRBJ2-5,TRBV6-4,NA,TRBD2,TGTGCCAGCAGTGACGGGGCGGGAGGACAAGAGACCCAGTACTTC,CASSDGAGGQETQYF